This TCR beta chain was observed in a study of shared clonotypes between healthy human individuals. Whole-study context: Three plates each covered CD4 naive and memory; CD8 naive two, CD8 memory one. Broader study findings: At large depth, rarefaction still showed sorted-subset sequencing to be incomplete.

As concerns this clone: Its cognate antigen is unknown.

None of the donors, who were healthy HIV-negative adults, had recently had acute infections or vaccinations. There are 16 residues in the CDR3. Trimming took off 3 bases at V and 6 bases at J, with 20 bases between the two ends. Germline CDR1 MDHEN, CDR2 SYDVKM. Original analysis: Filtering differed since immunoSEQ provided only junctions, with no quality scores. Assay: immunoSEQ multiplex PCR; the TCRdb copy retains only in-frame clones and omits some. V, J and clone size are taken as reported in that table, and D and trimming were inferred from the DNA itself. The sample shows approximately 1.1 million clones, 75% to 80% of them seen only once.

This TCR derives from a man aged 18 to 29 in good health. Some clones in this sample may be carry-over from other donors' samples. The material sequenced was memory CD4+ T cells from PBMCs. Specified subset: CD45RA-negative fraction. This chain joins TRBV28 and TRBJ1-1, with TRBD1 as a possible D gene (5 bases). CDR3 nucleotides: TGTGCCAGCAGTTTTTTAGGCGGGACTATGGGCGCTGAAGCTTTCTTT. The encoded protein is CASSFLGGTMGAEAFF. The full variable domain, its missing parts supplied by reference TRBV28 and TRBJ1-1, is DVKVTQSSRYLVKRTGEKVFLECVQDMDHENMFWYRQDPGLGLRLIYFSYDVKMKEKGDIPEGYSVSREKKERFSLILESASTNQTSMYLCASSFLGGTMGAEAFFGQGTRLTVV.